This T cell receptor (beta chain) is from a study of T cells expressing NK-cell markers. Study context: Repertoire data for TCR beta were derived from sorted T cells (CD3+CD56+NKG2C+, CD3+CD56+NKG2C- and CD3+CD56-NKG2C+). Eight donors were sequenced, of whom seven were HCMV-seropositive, while the remaining one was HCMV-seronegative.

The germline gives CDR1 MGHRA, CDR2 YSYEKL. The CDR3 has 15 residues. Turning to this clonotype: Its antigen remains unknown.

UMI-tagged 5'RACE template switching yielded the TCR beta cDNA. TCRdb reprocessed the 5' RACE reads and stores each CDR3 protein as one record, lacking DNA. This table holds roughly 280,000 distinct CDR3 sequences. Whole-study findings and limits: Expanded NKG2C+ T cell clones were not confirmed as HCMV-specific.

The TCR sequence derives from a man aged 18-30 years in good health. This chain joins TRBV4-1 and TRBJ1-1; TCRdb picks TRBD1, but there is no DNA to check that call. Sample: blood T cells: a sorted CD56 or NKG2C T cell subset, CD4+ or CD8+ T cells, or bulk PBMC T cells (not recorded which). CDR3 protein: CASSQGRDVGTEAFF.